The 12 T cell receptor beta chains presented below share a single source sample, sequenced in a study of post-analysis software for immune sequencing data. Unique molecular identifiers featured in each of the TCR beta cDNA libraries. TCRdb reprocessed the PCR reads via MiXCR and lists one record per CDR3 protein. The sample includes 150,000 or so distinct CDR3 sequences, roughly 34% of them seen just once. Material: blood, obtained after autologous hematopoietic stem cell transplantation. Receptor source: a girl aged 5-17 years with multiple sclerosis.

This clonotype was detected only once. The gene calls are TRBV14 and TRBJ2-1, with a weak D call TRBD1 (6 bases). Germline CDR1 SGHDN, CDR2 FVKESK. The CDR3 is 15 amino acids. Trimming stripped 7 bases from V and 3 bases from J, with 16 bases between. CDR3: CASNPGEGGYNEQFF. The CDR3 nucleotides read TGTGCCAGCAACCCAGGGGAAGGAGGCTACAATGAGCAGTTCTTC. The full variable domain, its missing parts supplied by reference TRBV14 and TRBJ2-1, is EAGVTQFPSHSVIEKGQTVTLRCDPISGHDNLYWYRRVMGKEIKFLLHFVKESKQDESGMPNNRFLAERTGGTYSTLKVQPAELEDSGVYFCASNPGEGGYNEQFFGPGTRLTVL.

The chain carries TRBV6-2 or TRBV6-3 and TRBJ2-7; possible D gene TRBD2, 6 bases. V was cut by 6 bases and J by 2 bases, with 14 bases left in between. CDR1 and CDR2 from the germline V gene are MNHEY and SVGEGT. This CDR3 region has 14 residues. CDR3 sequence (DNA): TGTGCCAGCAGCTGGGACTTCCGGCCCTACGAGCAGTACTTC. Translation gives CASSWDFRPYEQYF.

The sample holds many counts of this clonotype. The CDR3 loop reads CASSQKKKLIAGVGYNEQFF. For the CDR3, the DNA is TGTGCCAGCAGCCAAAAAAAAAAGTTAATAGCGGGAGTCGGGTACAATGAGCAGTTCTTC. The chain is built from TRBV7-9 and TRBJ2-1; 9 bases align to TRBD2. Trimming removed 5 bases from V and 4 bases from J; junction bases left unmatched: 21. The CDR3 is 20 residues long. Germline CDR1 reads SEHNR; CDR2 reads FQNEAQ (reference sequence).

The rearrangement links TRBV29-1 to TRBJ1-1; D might be TRBD1 (5 bases). Germline values: CDR1 SQVTM, CDR2 ANQGSEA. The ends were cut back, 7 bases at V and 6 bases at J, with 18 bases in the middle. CDR3 length: 13 residues. In nucleotides, the CDR3 is TGCAGCGCTGGTTATTTAGGGGCCTCTGAAGCTTTCTTT. As protein: CSAGYLGASEAFF.

The sample holds many counts of this clonotype. The V call is TRBV12-3 or TRBV12-4, the J call TRBJ2-3; D call uncertain. The CDR3 contains 12 residues. V was trimmed by 8 bases and J by 1 base, leaving 7 bases between them. Here the CDR3 DNA reads TGTGCCAGCTGGGCCGGCACAGATACGCAGTATTTT. Protein sequence: CASWAGTDTQYF.

This clonotype showed up many times. Just one base apart from a much larger clone, this may be a read error. This chain uses TRBV6-1 with TRBJ2-6, with D possibly matching TRBD2 (6 bases). CDR1 is MNHNS, CDR2 SASEGT, per germline. The CDR3 has 13 amino acids. The CDR3 nucleotides read TGTGCCAGTTGGGACTCTGGGGCCAACGTCCGGACTTTC. Encoded protein: CASWDSGANVRTF.

There are many counts of this clonotype. The chain joins TRBV4-3 to TRBJ1-6; no clear D gene. Trimming left V 0 bases short and J 0 bases short, with 9 bases between. The CDR3 loop spans 17 amino acids. CDR1 and CDR2 (germline): LGHNA, YSLEER. Here the CDR3 DNA reads TGCGCCAGCAGCCAAGAGGGTCGAAGCTCCTATAATTCACCCCTCCACTTT. It specifies CASSQEGRSSYNSPLHF.

This clonotype was picked up a small number of times. V gene TRBV20-1 combines with J gene TRBJ2-5; 8 bases fit TRBD2. Germline CDR1 is DFQATT and CDR2 is SNEGSKA (reference sequence). The CDR3 runs 15 residues. Trimming removed 3 bases from V and 2 bases from J; junction bases left unmatched: 8. The CDR3 sequence: CSARRPGLGQETQYF. CDR3 coding DNA: TGCAGTGCTAGGCGACCGGGACTAGGGCAAGAGACCCAGTACTTC.

A note on this clonotype: At one boundary the junction diverges from the germline segment, which might be a read error. The V and J genes are TRBV6-6 and TRBJ2-3; the D gene is possibly TRBD2 (6 bases). Germline assignment: CDR1 MNHNY and CDR2 SVGAGI (reference sequence). This CDR3 region has 14 residues. CDR3 loop: CASSRGLNTGTQYF. The CDR3, as DNA: TGTGCCAGCAGCCGGGGACTCAACACAGGTACGCAGTATTTT.

This clonotype was seen many times. The rearrangement joins TRBV10-3 to TRBJ2-3, with D perhaps matching TRBD2 (5 bases). Trimming took off 10 bases at V and 2 bases at J, with 7 bases between the two ends. This CDR3 comprises 11 residues. Germline CDR1 and CDR2: ENHRY and SYGVKD. In nucleotides, the CDR3 is TGTGCCACGGGAACCACAGATACGCAGTATTTT. Protein sequence: CATGTTDTQYF.

This clonotype has at least ten counts. This rearrangement joins TRBV3-1 to TRBJ2-5; D assignment may be TRBD1 or TRBD2 (5 bases each). The J call is uncertain, as TRBJ2-7 better fits the DNA end. The CDR3 totals 13 residues. Germline loops: CDR1 LGHDT, CDR2 YNNKEL (reference sequence). Written as DNA, the CDR3 is TGTGCCAGCAGCCAAGACCGGGACGCCGAGCAGTACTTC. Translating gives CASSQDRDAEQYF.

The chain uses TRBV20-1 and TRBJ2-5; 8 nucleotides align to TRBD1. CDR3 length equals 16 residues. Germline V lookup: CDR1 DFQATT, CDR2 SNEGSKA (reference sequence). V was clipped by 5 bases and J by 5 bases; unmatched bases: 16. CDR3 sequence: CSAPSSGQGARETQYF. The DNA of the CDR3 is TGCAGTGCTCCTTCCTCGGGGCAGGGGGCTAGGGAGACCCAGTACTTC.